A single sample gave rise to the 28 T cell receptor beta chains below, sequenced in a study of shared clonotypes between healthy human individuals. Assay: immunoSEQ multiplex PCR; the TCRdb copy retains only in-frame clones and omits some. The sample gives around 1.6 million clones, under 99% of which show up once; roughly 0.45% is in the top ten. Material for sequencing was naive CD4+ T cells sorted from blood. Documented subset: CD45RA+ positively selected. These receptors all come from a man aged 30 to 39 in good health.

The chain is built from TRBV10-3 and TRBJ2-7; 9 nucleotides line up with TRBD2. V lost 4 bases and J lost 7; bases outside the gene matches: 11. CDR1 and CDR2 (germline): ENHRY, SYGVKD. The CDR3 extends over 15 amino acids. The CDR3 region is CAISGILAGAKEQYF. The CDR3 nucleotides read TGTGCCATCAGTGGGATTTTAGCGGGAGCGAAAGAGCAGTACTTC.

This clone was counted a single time. The chain carries TRBV6-6 and TRBJ2-2; no clear D gene. Germline V lookup: CDR1 MNHNY, CDR2 SVGAGI (reference sequence). V was trimmed by 6 bases and J by 1 base, leaving 6 bases between them. This CDR3 spans 13 amino acids. CDR3 protein: CASSAGNTGELFF. CDR3 coding DNA: TGTGCCAGCAGCGCCGGGAACACCGGGGAGCTGTTTTTT.

J is TRBJ2-7 and V is TRBV2; D ambiguous. Trimming shortened V by 1 base and J by 12 bases, and 22 bases separated the two germline ends. The CDR3 has 15 residues. Per the germline V gene, CDR1 is SNHLY and CDR2 is FYNNEI. CDR3 nucleotides: TGTGCCAGCAGTGAAGGCAGGCCCGAATATGGGTCGTCGTACTTC. This translates into CASSEGRPEYGSSYF. Based on the CDR3 plus reference TRBV2 and TRBJ2-7, the full variable domain is EPEVTQTPSHQVTQMGQEVILRCVPISNHLYFYWYRQILGQKVEFLVSFYNNEISEKSEIFDDQFSVERPDGSNFTLKIRSTKLEDSAMYFCASSEGRPEYGSSYFGPGTRLTVT.

J is TRBJ1-1 and V is TRBV28; D perhaps matches TRBD1 (5 bases). The V end lost 6 bases, the J end lost 3 bases, and 14 bases lay between the germline ends. The V gene's germline CDR1 is MDHEN and CDR2 SYDVKM. The CDR3 loop spans 14 amino acids. The CDR3 here is CASRERDVYTEAFF. In DNA, the CDR3 is TGTGCCAGCAGGGAGAGGGACGTTTACACTGAAGCTTTCTTT.

V gene TRBV6-1 combines with J gene TRBJ2-1, with unresolved D. V was cut by 6 bases and J by 6 bases, with 9 bases left in between. This CDR3 is 12 amino acids long. Germline CDR1 is MNHNS and CDR2 is SASEGT. The CDR3: CASRDRINEQFF. The DNA of the CDR3 is TGTGCCAGCAGGGACCGGATCAATGAGCAGTTCTTC.

This chain joins TRBV19 and TRBJ1-4; 7 bases align to TRBD1. V lost 6 bases, J lost 7 bases, and 11 bases stayed unmatched. CDR1 is LNHDA, CDR2 SQIVND, per germline (reference sequence). The CDR3 totals 15 residues. The CDR3 reads CASRRAGTAAEKLFF. Written as DNA, the CDR3 is TGTGCCAGTAGACGGGCCGGGACAGCAGCTGAAAAACTGTTTTTT.

The chain has TRBV5-4 and TRBJ2-1, with D tentatively TRBD2 (5 bases). The CDR3 totals 15 residues. V gave up 2 bases and J gave up 7 bases, with 16 bases separating them. Per germline, CDR1 SGHNT and CDR2 YYREEE (reference sequence). The CDR3 loop reads CASSFFSFRTNEQFF. The CDR3 coding sequence is TGTGCCAGCAGCTTCTTCAGTTTCCGGACTAATGAGCAGTTCTTC.

Notes on this clone: At the DNA level, this CDR3 is encoded by other sequences in the same sample as well. The V gene is TRBV18, the J gene TRBJ2-7; D is unclear. Germline V CDR1 and CDR2: KGHSH, LQKENI. The CDR3 spans 14 residues. Trimming removed 3 bases at V and 0 bases at J, with 9 bases between. The CDR3 sequence is CASSPTRSSYEQYF. Written as DNA, the CDR3 is TGTGCCAGCTCACCTACTCGAAGCTCCTACGAGCAGTACTTC.

A note on this clone: Other DNA sequences of this sample code for an identical CDR3. The chain combines TRBV7-9 with TRBJ1-1; 8 bases are a match to TRBD1. In germline, CDR1 is SEHNR, CDR2 FQNEAQ (reference sequence). CDR3 size: 15 residues. The ends lost 5 bases at V and 1 base at J; junction bases unmatched: 6. The CDR3 loop is CASSPRGRGNTEAFF. For the CDR3, the DNA is TGTGCCAGCAGCCCCAGGGGGCGCGGGAACACTGAAGCTTTCTTT.

J is TRBJ1-2 and V is TRBV28; TRBD1 matches 8 bases. V was clipped by 5 bases and J by 2 bases; unmatched bases: 4. Germline V gene lookup returns CDR1 MDHEN and CDR2 SYDVKM. The length of the CDR3 is 14 residues. The CDR3 protein is CASSKTGANYGYTF. DNA for the CDR3: TGTGCCAGCAGTAAGACAGGGGCGAACTATGGCTACACCTTC.

The rearrangement uses TRBV11-2 and TRBJ2-5, with D possibly matching TRBD1 (6 bases). Trimming cost V 2 bases and J 5 bases, with 9 bases left between them. CDR3 size: 13 residues. CDR1 and CDR2 (germline): SGHAT, FQNNGV. CDR3 nucleotide sequence: TGTGCCAGCAGCTTACAGGGGCGGGAGACCCAGTACTTC. Residues: CASSLQGRETQYF.

For this clone: This sample also contains other DNA sequences that code for the same CDR3. The chain carries TRBV18 and TRBJ2-3, with D tentatively TRBD2 (6 bases). V was cut by 1 base and J by 2 bases, with 10 bases left in between. Looked up from germline, CDR1 is KGHSH and CDR2 is LQKENI. CDR3 length: 15 residues. The CDR3 region is CASSPLAGPTDTQYF. CDR3 nucleotides: TGTGCCAGCTCACCACTTGCGGGACCCACAGATACGCAGTATTTT.

The genes are TRBV5-1 and TRBJ2-7; D is uncertain. CDR1 is SGHRS, CDR2 YFSETQ, per germline. This CDR3 is built from 16 residues. V gave up 3 bases and J gave up 3 bases, with 19 bases separating them. Here the CDR3 reads CASSSPMGSDVYEQYF. The CDR3 nucleotides read TGCGCCAGCAGCTCCCCCATGGGCTCGGATGTCTACGAGCAGTACTTC.

The J gene is TRBJ1-5, the V gene TRBV7-6; no clear D gene. This CDR3 spans 13 amino acids. Germline V CDR1 and CDR2: SGHVS, FNYEAQ. V lost 5 bases to trimming and J lost 11 bases, with 16 bases between them. The CDR3, as DNA: TGTGCCAGCAGCCCCGAGCGCGGTCGGACCCAGCATTTT. Protein sequence: CASSPERGRTQHF.

The chain is built from TRBV10-3 and TRBJ2-7; D gene uncertain. V gave up 11 bases and J gave up 1 base, with 9 bases separating them. Germline V lookup: CDR1 ENHRY, CDR2 SYGVKD. The CDR3 loop spans 11 amino acids. CDR3 protein: CASQESYEQYF. DNA of the CDR3: TGTGCCTCTCAGGAGTCCTACGAGCAGTACTTC.

The V call is TRBV25-1, the J call TRBJ2-1; 10 bases line up with TRBD2. The ends lost 1 base at V and 10 bases at J; junction bases unmatched: 16. CDR3 length: 18 amino acids. Looked up from germline, CDR1 is MGHDK and CDR2 is SYGVNS. This CDR3 reads CASSELISSGRYSGEQFF. In DNA, the CDR3 is TGTGCCAGCAGTGAATTGATTAGTAGCGGGAGGTATTCGGGGGAGCAGTTCTTC.

As for this clone: This specimen includes other DNA sequences encoding the same CDR3. The rearrangement joins TRBV28 to TRBJ2-3, with 10 bases matching TRBD1. V lost 3 bases and J lost 1; bases outside the gene matches: 4. The CDR3 is 16 residues long. Germline V gene sequence: CDR1 MDHEN, CDR2 SYDVKM. This CDR3 reads CASSLAGTGGTDTQYF. In DNA form, the CDR3 reads TGTGCCAGCAGTTTGGCCGGGACAGGGGGCACAGATACGCAGTATTTT.

The chain combines TRBV7-2 with TRBJ2-3, with 12 bases that match TRBD2. CDR1 SGHTA and CDR2 FQGNSA come from the germline V gene. This CDR3 has 15 amino acids. J was trimmed by 6 bases and V by 3 bases; bases with no gene match: 4. The CDR3 loop reads CASSFLAGGPDTQYF. In DNA form, the CDR3 reads TGTGCCAGCAGCTTCCTAGCGGGAGGGCCGGATACGCAGTATTTT.

J is TRBJ2-1 and V is TRBV7-9; 12 bases are a match to TRBD2. V gave up 5 bases and J gave up 0 bases; unmatched junction bases: 2. The V gene's germline CDR1 is SEHNR and CDR2 FQNEAQ (reference sequence). The CDR3 runs 16 residues. CDR3 amino acids: CASSPLAGGSYNEQFF. The CDR3 DNA sequence: TGTGCCAGCAGCCCACTAGCGGGAGGCTCCTACAATGAGCAGTTCTTC.

The chain combines TRBV6-5 with TRBJ2-7; no clear D gene. Germline values: CDR1 MNHEY, CDR2 SVGAGI. V was shortened by 8 bases and J by 0 bases, with 17 bases between the two germline ends. This CDR3 region has 15 residues. As DNA, the CDR3 is TGTGCCAGCGCGACCCCGACGTTGGTCTCCTACGAGCAGTACTTC. Residues: CASATPTLVSYEQYF.

This chain connects TRBV27 to TRBJ2-2; 7 nucleotides align to TRBD2. The CDR3 contains 15 residues. The junction had 5 bases not matched to a gene; V was cut back by 7 bases and J by 0 bases. Per germline, CDR1 MNHEY and CDR2 SMNVEV (reference sequence). CDR3 coding DNA: TGTGCCAGCAAGCGGGAAGGTACGAACACCGGGGAGCTGTTTTTT. Translation: CASKREGTNTGELFF.

The J gene is TRBJ2-4, the V gene TRBV11-2, with TRBD2 matching over 15 bases. The ends lost 5 bases at V and 1 base at J; junction bases unmatched: 9. Germline CDR1 and CDR2: SGHAT and FQNNGV. The CDR3 has 19 amino acids. This chain's CDR3 is CASSRGLAGGPGAKNIQYF. Here the CDR3 DNA reads TGTGCCAGCAGCCGCGGACTAGCGGGAGGGCCAGGGGCCAAAAACATTCAGTACTTC.

The chain employs TRBV5-1 and TRBJ2-3, with 7 bases that match TRBD1. Germline-derived CDR1 and CDR2 are SGHRS and YFSETQ. This CDR3 has 15 amino acids. After removal of 4 bases from V and 2 bases from J, the junction contained 7 bases not matched to a gene. This CDR3 is CASSPGTVVTDTQYF. The DNA of the CDR3 is TGCGCCAGCAGCCCCGGGACAGTCGTCACAGATACGCAGTATTTT.

J is TRBJ1-3 and V is TRBV6-6; D gene unclear. The CDR3 spans 13 residues. Germline V gives CDR1 MNHNY, CDR2 SVGAGI (reference sequence). V lost 6 bases and J lost 4, with 10 bases in between. The CDR3 region has the DNA TGTGCCAGCAGGGCGCATGGGGGAAACACCATATATTTT. Residues: CASRAHGGNTIYF.

This chain joins TRBV10-3 and TRBJ2-5; D gene uncertain. Looked up from germline, CDR1 is ENHRY and CDR2 is SYGVKD. The V gene lost 4 bases and the J gene lost 9 bases, with 18 bases spanning the gap. The CDR3 has 14 amino acids. In nucleotides, the CDR3 is TGTGCCATCAGTGTGAGTTTAGCTAACGAGGCCCAGTACTTC. This encodes CAISVSLANEAQYF.

This chain joins TRBV19 and TRBJ2-1, with D perhaps given as TRBD1 or TRBD2 (5 bases each). The CDR3 totals 14 residues. Trimming took off 7 bases at V and 9 bases at J, with 19 bases between the two ends. The germline V gene has CDR1 LNHDA and CDR2 SQIVND (reference sequence). The CDR3 loop is CASNPRGTPVEQFF. The CDR3 coding sequence is TGTGCCAGTAACCCCCGAGGGACCCCCGTTGAGCAGTTCTTC.

V usage is TRBV5-1 and J usage is TRBJ2-7, with 11 bases fitting TRBD2. CDR1 and CDR2 (germline): SGHRS, YFSETQ. CDR3 length: 17 amino acids. The ends lost 4 bases at V and 2 bases at J; junction bases unmatched: 11. The CDR3 sequence is CASSGELAGARTYEQYF. In DNA form, the CDR3 reads TGCGCCAGCAGCGGTGAACTAGCGGGAGCTCGAACCTACGAGCAGTACTTC.

The chain joins TRBV5-4 to TRBJ1-2, with unresolved D. Trimming took off 4 bases at V and 6 bases at J, with 16 bases between the two ends. Germline CDR1 and CDR2: SGHNT and YYREEE (reference sequence). The CDR3 totals 14 residues. The CDR3 loop is CASSLPPGRDGYTF. CDR3 DNA: TGTGCCAGCAGCCTACCCCCCGGGAGAGATGGCTACACCTTC.